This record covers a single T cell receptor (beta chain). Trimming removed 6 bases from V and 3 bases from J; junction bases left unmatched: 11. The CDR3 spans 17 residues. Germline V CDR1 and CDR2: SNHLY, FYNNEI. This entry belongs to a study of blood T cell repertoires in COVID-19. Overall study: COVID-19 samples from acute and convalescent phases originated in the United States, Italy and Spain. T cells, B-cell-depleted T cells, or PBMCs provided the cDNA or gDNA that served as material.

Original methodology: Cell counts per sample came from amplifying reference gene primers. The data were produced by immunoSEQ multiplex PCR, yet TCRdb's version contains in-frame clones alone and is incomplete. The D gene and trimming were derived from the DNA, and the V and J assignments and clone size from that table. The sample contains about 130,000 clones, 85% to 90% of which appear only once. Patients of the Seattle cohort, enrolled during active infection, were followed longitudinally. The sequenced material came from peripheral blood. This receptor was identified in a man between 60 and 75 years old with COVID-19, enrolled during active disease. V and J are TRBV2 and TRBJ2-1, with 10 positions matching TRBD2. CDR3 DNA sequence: TGTGCCAGCAGCTACTCCTCTCTAGCGGGGGTCTACAATGAGCAGTTCTTC. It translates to CASSYSSLAGVYNEQFF. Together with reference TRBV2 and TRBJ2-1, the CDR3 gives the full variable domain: EPEVTQTPSHQVTQMGQEVILRCVPISNHLYFYWYRQILGQKVEFLVSFYNNEISEKSEIFDDQFSVERPDGSNFTLKIRSTKLEDSAMYFCASSYSSLAGVYNEQFFGPGTRLTVL.